This TCR beta chain was found in a study of blood T cells in healthy people across ages. General study points: Whereas aged donors had fewer naive CD4+ cells, long-lived donors had more of them and higher diversity.

As regards this clonotype: The antigen remains unidentified.

The CDR3 has 15 amino acids. J gave up 1 base and V 5 bases, and 2 bases lay outside the gene matches. CDR1 is SGHTA and CDR2 is FQGTGA in the germline V gene. There were at least 5 micrograms of total RNA extracted from every sample. A J-beta primer mix and a sample-barcoded 5' primer were used in a second PCR of about 7 to 12 cycles. Each of the cDNA molecules was tagged by a template-switch adaptor with 12 random nucleotides. TCRdb redid the calling of the 5' RACE reads with MiXCR, one entry per CDR3 protein. Found here are 450,000 to 700,000 distinct CDR3 sequences, 27% of them singletons; the top ten hold approximately 17%.

The receptor was derived from a woman aged 70-85 years in good health. The chain has TRBV7-3 and TRBJ2-3; 11 bases are a match to TRBD2. The sample consisted of blood. The CDR3 protein is CASSRGLAGTDTQYF. The CDR3 nucleotides read TGTGCCAGCAGCCGGGGACTAGCGGGCACAGATACGCAGTATTTT.